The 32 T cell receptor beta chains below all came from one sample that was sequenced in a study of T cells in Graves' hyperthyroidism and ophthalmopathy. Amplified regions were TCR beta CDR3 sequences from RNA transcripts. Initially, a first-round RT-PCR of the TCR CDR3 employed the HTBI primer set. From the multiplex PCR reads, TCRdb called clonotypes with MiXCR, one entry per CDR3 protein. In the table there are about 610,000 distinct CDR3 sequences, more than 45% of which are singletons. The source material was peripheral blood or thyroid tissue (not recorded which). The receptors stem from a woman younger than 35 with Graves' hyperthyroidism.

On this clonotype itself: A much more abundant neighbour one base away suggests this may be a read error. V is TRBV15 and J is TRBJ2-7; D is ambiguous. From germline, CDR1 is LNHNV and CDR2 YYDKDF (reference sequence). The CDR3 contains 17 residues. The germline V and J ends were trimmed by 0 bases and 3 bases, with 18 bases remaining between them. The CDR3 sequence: CATSREGGSRSLYEQYF. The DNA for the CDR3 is TGTGCCACCAGCAGAGAGGGCGGCAGCCGTAGTCTCTACGAGCAGTACTTC. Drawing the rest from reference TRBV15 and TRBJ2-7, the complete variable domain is DAMVIQNPRYQVTQFGKPVTLSCSQTLNHNVMYWYQQKSSQAPKLLFHYYDKDFNNEADTPDNFQSRRPNTSFCFLDIRSPGLGDTAMYLCATSREGGSRSLYEQYFGPGTRLTVT.

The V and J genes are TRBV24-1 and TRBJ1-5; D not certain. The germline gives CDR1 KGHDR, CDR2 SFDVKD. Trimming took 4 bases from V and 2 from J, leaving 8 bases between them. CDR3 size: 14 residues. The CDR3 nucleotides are TGTGCCACCAGTGACAGGAGCGGCAATCAGCCCCAGCATTTT. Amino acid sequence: CATSDRSGNQPQHF.

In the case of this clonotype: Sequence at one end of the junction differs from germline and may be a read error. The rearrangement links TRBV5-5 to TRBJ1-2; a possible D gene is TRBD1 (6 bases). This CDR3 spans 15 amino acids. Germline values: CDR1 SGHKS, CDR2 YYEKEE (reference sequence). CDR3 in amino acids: CASRIGEGESYGYTF. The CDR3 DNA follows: TGCGCCAGCAGGATTGGAGAGGGGGAAAGCTATGGCTACACCTTC.

The CDR3 bases are TGTGCCAGCAGCTTAGAGGGGACGAACAATCAGCCCCAGTACTTC. Its protein is CASSLEGTNNQPQYF. This rearrangement joins TRBV7-9 to TRBJ2-5, with D perhaps TRBD1 or TRBD2 (5 bases each). The V gene's germline CDR1 is SEHNR and CDR2 FQNEAQ (reference sequence). The CDR3 is 15 residues long. Deletions cut 1 base from V and 9 bases from J, with 18 bases between.

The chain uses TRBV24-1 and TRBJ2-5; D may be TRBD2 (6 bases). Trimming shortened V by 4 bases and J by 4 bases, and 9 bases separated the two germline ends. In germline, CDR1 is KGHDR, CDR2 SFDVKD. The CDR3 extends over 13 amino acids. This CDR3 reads CATSDSGLETQYF. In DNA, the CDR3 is TGTGCCACCAGTGACTCGGGACTAGAGACCCAGTACTTC.

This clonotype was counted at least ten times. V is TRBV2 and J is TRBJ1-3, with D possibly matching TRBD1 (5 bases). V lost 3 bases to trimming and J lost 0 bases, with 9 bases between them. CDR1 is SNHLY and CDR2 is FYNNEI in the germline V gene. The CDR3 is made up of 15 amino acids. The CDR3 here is CASSEDKPSGNTIYF. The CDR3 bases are TGTGCCAGCAGTGAGGACAAACCCTCTGGAAACACCATATATTTT. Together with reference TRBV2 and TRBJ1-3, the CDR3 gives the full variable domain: EPEVTQTPSHQVTQMGQEVILRCVPISNHLYFYWYRQILGQKVEFLVSFYNNEISEKSEIFDDQFSVERPDGSNFTLKIRSTKLEDSAMYFCASSEDKPSGNTIYFGEGSWLTVV.

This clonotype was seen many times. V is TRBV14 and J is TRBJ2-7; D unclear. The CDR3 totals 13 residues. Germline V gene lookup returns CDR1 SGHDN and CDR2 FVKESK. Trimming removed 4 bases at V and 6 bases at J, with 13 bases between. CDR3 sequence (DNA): TGTGCCAGCAGCCTGGTAGACTCGTTCGAGCAGTACTTC. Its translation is CASSLVDSFEQYF.

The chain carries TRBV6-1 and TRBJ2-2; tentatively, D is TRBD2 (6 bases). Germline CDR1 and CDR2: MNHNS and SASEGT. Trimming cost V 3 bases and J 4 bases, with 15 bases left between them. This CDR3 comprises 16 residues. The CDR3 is CASSDNWGVGTGELFF. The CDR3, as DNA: TGTGCCAGCAGTGATAATTGGGGGGTGGGCACCGGGGAGCTGTTTTTT.

CDR3 region: CSASGLAGGPRETQYF. Written as DNA, the CDR3 is TGCAGTGCTAGCGGACTAGCGGGAGGGCCTAGGGAGACCCAGTACTTC. The V and J genes are TRBV20-1 and TRBJ2-5; 15 nucleotides line up with TRBD2. The CDR3 has 16 amino acids. J lost 5 bases, V lost 3 bases, and 7 bases had no gene match. CDR1 DFQATT and CDR2 SNEGSKA come from the germline V gene (reference sequence).

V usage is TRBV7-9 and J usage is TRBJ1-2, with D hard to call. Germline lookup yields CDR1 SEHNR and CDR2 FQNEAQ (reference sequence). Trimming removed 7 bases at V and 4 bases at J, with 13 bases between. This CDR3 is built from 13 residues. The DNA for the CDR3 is TGTGCCAGCATCAAGGACGGGTCCTATGGCTACACCTTC. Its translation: CASIKDGSYGYTF.

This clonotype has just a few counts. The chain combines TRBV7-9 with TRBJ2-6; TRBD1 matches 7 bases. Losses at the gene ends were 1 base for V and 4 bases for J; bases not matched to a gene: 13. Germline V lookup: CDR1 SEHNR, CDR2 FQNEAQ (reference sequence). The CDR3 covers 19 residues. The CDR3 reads CASSLGSGRGLTGANVLTF. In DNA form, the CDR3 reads TGTGCCAGCAGCTTAGGGTCGGGCAGGGGGTTGACGGGGGCCAACGTCCTGACTTTC.

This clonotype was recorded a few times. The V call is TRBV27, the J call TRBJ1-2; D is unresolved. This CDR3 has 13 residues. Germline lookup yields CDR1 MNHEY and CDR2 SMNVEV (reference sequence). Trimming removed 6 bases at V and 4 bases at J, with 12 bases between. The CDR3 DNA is TGTGCCAGCAGGGATGAAATTTTCTATGGCTACACCTTC. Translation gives CASRDEIFYGYTF.

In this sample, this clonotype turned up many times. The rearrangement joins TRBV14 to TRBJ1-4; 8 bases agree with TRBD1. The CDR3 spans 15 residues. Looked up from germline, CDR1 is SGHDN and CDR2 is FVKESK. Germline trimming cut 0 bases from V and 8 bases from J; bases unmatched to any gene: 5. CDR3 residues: CASSQDGTGVEKLFF. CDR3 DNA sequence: TGTGCCAGCAGCCAAGACGGGACAGGAGTGGAAAAACTGTTTTTT.

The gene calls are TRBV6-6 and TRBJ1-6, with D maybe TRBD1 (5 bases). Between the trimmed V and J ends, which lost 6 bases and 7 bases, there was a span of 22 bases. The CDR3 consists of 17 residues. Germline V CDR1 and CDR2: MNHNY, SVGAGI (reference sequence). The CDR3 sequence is CASRNRLFLSWNSPLHF. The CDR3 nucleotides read TGTGCCAGCAGGAACAGGTTATTCCTCTCTTGGAATTCACCCCTCCACTTT.

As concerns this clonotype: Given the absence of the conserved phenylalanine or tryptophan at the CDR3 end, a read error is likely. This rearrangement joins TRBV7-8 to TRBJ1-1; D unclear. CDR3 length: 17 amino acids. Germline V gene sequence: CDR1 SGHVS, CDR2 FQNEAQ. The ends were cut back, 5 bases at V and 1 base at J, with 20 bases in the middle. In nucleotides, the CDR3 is TGTGCCAGCAGCCGCGGTCCGGGATCCACTACGAACACTGAAGCTTTCTCT. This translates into CASSRGPGSTTNTEAFS.

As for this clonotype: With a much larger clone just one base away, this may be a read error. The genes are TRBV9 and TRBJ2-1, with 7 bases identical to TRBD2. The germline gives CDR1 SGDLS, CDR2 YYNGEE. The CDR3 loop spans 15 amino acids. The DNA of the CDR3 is TGTGCCAGCAGCCCAGCTTATCGCGGGAGATCTGAGCGGTTCTTC. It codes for CASSPAYRGRSERFF.

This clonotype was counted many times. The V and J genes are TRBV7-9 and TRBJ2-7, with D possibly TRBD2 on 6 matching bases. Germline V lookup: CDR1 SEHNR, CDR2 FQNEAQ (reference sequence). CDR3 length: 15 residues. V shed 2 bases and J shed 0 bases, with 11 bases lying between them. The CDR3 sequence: CASSLSGTHSYEQYF. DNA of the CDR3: TGTGCCAGCAGCTTATCCGGGACTCACTCCTACGAGCAGTACTTC.

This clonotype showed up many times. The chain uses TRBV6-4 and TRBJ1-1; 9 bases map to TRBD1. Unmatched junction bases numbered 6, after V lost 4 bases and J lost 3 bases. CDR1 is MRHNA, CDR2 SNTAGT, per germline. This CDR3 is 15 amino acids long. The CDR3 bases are TGTGCCAGCAGTGCCTCGACAGGGGGATACACTGAAGCTTTCTTT. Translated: CASSASTGGYTEAFF.

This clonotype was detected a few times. CDR3 loop: CSANRDSNQPQHF. In DNA form, the CDR3 reads TGCAGTGCCAACAGGGATAGCAATCAGCCCCAGCATTTT. The chain recombines TRBV20-1 with TRBJ1-5; a possible D gene is TRBD1 (6 bases). The germline gives CDR1 DFQATT, CDR2 SNEGSKA (reference sequence). V lost 6 bases and J lost 0, with 9 bases in between. There are 13 residues in the CDR3.

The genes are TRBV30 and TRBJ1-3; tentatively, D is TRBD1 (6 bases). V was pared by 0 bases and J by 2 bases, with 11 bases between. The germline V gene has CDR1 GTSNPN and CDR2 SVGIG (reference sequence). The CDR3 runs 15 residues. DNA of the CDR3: TGTGCCTGGAGTGTACGCGGGGGGCCTGGAAACACCATATATTTT. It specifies CAWSVRGGPGNTIYF. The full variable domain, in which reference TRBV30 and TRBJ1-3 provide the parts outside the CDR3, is SQTIHQWPATLVQPVGSPLSLECTVEGTSNPNLYWYRQAAGRGLQLLFYSVGIGQISSEVPQNLSASRPQDRQFILSSKKLLLSDSGFYLCAWSVRGGPGNTIYFGEGSWLTVV.

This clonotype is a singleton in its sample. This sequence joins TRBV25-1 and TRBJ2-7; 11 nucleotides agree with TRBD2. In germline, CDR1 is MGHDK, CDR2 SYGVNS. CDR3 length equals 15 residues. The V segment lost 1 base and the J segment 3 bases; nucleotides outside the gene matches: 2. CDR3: CASSEWGTSGYEQYF. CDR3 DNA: TGTGCCAGCAGTGAATGGGGGACTAGCGGCTACGAGCAGTACTTC.

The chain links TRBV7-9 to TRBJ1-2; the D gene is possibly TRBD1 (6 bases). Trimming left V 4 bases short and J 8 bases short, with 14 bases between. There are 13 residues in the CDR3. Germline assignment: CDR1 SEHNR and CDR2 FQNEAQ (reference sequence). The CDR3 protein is CASSSGAVEGYTF. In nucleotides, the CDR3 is TGTGCCAGCAGCTCAGGGGCAGTGGAAGGCTACACCTTC. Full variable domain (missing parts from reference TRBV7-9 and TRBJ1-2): DTGVSQNPRHKITKRGQNVTFRCDPISEHNRLYWYRQTLGQGPEFLTYFQNEAQLEKSRLLSDRFSAERPKGSFSTLEIQRTEQGDSAMYLCASSSGAVEGYTFGSGTRLTVV.

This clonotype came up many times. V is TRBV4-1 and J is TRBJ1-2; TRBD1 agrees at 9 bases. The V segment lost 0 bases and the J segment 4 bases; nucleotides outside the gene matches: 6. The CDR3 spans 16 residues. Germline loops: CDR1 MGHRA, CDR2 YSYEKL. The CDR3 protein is CASSQDLVGQGYGYTF. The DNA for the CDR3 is TGCGCCAGCAGCCAAGATCTGGTGGGACAGGGCTATGGCTACACCTTC.

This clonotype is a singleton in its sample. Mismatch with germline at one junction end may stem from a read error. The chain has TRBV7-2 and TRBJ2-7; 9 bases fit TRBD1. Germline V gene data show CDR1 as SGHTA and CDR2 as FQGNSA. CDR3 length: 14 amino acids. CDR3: CAGSRAGTGYEQYF. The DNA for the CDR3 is TGTGCCGGCAGCCGTGCCGGGACAGGGTACGAGCAGTACTTC. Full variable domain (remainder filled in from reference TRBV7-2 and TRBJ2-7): GAGVSQSPSNKVTEKGKDVELRCDPISGHTALYWYRQSLGQGLEFLIYFQGNSAPDKSGLPSDRFSAERTGGSVSTLTIQRTQQEDSAVYLCAGSRAGTGYEQYFGPGTRLTVT.

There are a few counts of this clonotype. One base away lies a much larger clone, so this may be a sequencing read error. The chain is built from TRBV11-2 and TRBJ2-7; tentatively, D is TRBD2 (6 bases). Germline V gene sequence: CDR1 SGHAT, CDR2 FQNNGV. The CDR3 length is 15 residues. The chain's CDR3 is CAGSLVAGGSYEQYF. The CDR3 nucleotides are TGTGCCGGCAGCTTAGTGGCCGGGGGTTCCTACGAGCAGTACTTC.

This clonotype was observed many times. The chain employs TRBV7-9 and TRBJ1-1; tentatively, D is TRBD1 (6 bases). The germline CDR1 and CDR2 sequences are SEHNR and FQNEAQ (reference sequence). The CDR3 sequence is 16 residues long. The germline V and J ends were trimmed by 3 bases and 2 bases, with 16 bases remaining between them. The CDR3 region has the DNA TGTGCCAGCAGCTTTCGACCGGGACACACAAACACTGAAGCTTTCTTT. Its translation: CASSFRPGHTNTEAFF.

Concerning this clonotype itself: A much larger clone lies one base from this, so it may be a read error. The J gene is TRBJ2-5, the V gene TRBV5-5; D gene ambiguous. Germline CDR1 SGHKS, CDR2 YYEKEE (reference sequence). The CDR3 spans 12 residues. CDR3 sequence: CASSLAVETQCF. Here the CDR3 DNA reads TGCGCCAGCAGCTTGGCCGTGGAGACCCAGTGCTTC. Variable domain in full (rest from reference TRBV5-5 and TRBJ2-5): DAGVTQSPTHLIKTRGQQVTLRCSPISGHKSVSWYQQVLGQGPQFIFQYYEKEERGRGNFPDRFSARQFPNYSSELNVNALLLGDSALYLCASSLAVETQCFGPGTRLLVL.

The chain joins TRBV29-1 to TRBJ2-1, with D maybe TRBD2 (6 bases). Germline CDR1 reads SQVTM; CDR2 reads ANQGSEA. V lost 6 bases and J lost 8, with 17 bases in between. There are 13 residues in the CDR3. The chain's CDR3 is CSVRRGSGDEQFF. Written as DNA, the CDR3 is TGCAGCGTCAGGAGGGGTAGCGGCGATGAGCAGTTCTTC.

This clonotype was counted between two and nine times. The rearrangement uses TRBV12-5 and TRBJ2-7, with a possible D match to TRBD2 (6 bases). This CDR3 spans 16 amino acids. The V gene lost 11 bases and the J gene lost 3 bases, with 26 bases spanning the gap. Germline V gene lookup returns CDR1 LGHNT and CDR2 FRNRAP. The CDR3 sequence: CASLARNGGKSYEQYF. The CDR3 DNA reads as TGTGCTTCCCTCGCCCGGAACGGGGGAAAGAGCTACGAGCAGTACTTC.

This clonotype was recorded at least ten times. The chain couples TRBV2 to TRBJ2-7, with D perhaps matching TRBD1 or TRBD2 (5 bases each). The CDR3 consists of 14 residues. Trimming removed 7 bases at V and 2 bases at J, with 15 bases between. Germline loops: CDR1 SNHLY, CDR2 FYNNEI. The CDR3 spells CASNLAQGPYEQYF. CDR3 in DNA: TGTGCCAGCAATCTAGCTCAGGGCCCCTACGAGCAGTACTTC.

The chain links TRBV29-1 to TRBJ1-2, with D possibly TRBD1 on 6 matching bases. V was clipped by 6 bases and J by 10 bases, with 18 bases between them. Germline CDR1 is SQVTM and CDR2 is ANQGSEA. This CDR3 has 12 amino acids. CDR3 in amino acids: CSVWLQGGDYTF. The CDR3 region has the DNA TGCAGCGTGTGGTTACAGGGTGGGGACTACACCTTC. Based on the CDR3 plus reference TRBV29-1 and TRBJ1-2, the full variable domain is SAVISQKPSRDICQRGTSLTIQCQVDSQVTMMFWYRQQPGQSLTLIATANQGSEATYESGFVIDKFPISRPNLTFSTLTVSNMSPEDSSIYLCSVWLQGGDYTFGSGTRLTVV.

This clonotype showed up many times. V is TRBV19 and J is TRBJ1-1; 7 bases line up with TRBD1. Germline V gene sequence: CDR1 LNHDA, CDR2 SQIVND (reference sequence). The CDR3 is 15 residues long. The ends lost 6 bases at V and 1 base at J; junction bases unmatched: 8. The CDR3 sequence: CASRVKGGRNTEAFF. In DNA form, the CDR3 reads TGTGCCAGTAGGGTGAAAGGGGGCCGGAACACTGAAGCTTTCTTT.